A selection of T cell receptor beta chains follows, all from one sample in a study of naive and memory T cell subsets. TCRdb ran MiXCR on the UMI-ligation and nested PCR reads and lists one entry per CDR3 protein. Among some 87,000 distinct CDR3 sequences listed, 7% were seen once. Sequenced material: central memory CD4+ T cells from blood. The receptors come from a human donor in good health. CDR3s include the opening cysteine and the closing phenylalanine or tryptophan. The D gene is left open where the match is weak. Expanded clones get a size class; other rows say once, few or many, or leave the size out.

clone size | J gene | D gene | V gene | CDR3 protein | CDR3 DNA
few | TRBJ2-3 | TRBD2 | TRBV7-9 | CASSLVGQKRGGTDTQYF | TGTGCCAGCAGCTTAGTCGGTCAGAAGCGGGGGGGCACAGATACGCAGTATTTT
few | TRBJ1-6 | NA | TRBV12-3/TRBV12-4 | CASSQGNNSPLHF | TGTGCCAGCTCCCAGGGAAATAATTCACCCCTCCACTTT
many | TRBJ2-1 | TRBD2 | TRBV10-2 | CASSDHPSSGTTWNEQFF | TGCGCCAGCAGTGATCACCCCAGTAGCGGGACGACTTGGAATGAGCAGTTCTTC
many | TRBJ1-3 | TRBD1 | TRBV7-6 | CASSSPWTGKGNTIYF | TGTGCCAGCAGCTCGCCCTGGACAGGGAAAGGAAACACCATATATTTT
many | TRBJ2-7 | TRBD2 | TRBV12-3/TRBV12-4 | CASSSVRGGGAREQYF | TGTGCCAGCAGCTCAGTTCGTGGCGGGGGGGCGCGCGAGCAGTACTTC
many | TRBJ2-1 | NA | TRBV20-1 | CSARDPRNEQFF | TGCAGTGCTAGAGATCCCCGCAATGAGCAGTTCTTC
many | TRBJ1-1 | TRBD1 | TRBV4-3 | CASSHSPGQGGGTEAFF | TGCGCCAGCAGCCATTCCCCGGGACAGGGGGGAGGCACTGAAGCTTTCTTT
NA | TRBJ2-7 | TRBD2 | TRBV29-1 | CSVGLAGGVYEQYF | TGCAGCGTTGGACTAGCGGGAGGGGTGTACGAGCAGTACTTC
NA | TRBJ2-3 | NA | TRBV19 | CASSPLVLAASTDTQYF | TGTGCCAGTAGTCCCCTAGTCCTGGCGGCTAGCACAGATACGCAGTATTTT
few | TRBJ2-2 | NA | TRBV12-3/TRBV12-4 | CASRPQGSGELFF | TGTGCCAGCAGGCCCCAGGGATCCGGGGAGCTGTTTTTT
many | TRBJ2-7 | TRBD1 | TRBV20-1 | CSATTGTGEQYF | TGCAGTGCTACGACAGGGACCGGCGAGCAGTACTTC
NA | TRBJ2-3 | NA | TRBV4-2 | CASSLRSTSTDTQYF | TGTGCCAGCAGCCTGAGAAGCACTAGCACAGATACGCAGTATTTT
many | TRBJ2-3 | NA | TRBV18 | CASSPSGLSTDTQYF | TGTGCCAGCTCACCTTCAGGTCTAAGCACAGATACGCAGTATTTT
many | TRBJ2-3 | NA | TRBV24-1 | CATRGPTGTDTQYF | TGTGCCACCAGGGGCCCCACGGGCACAGATACGCAGTATTTT
NA | TRBJ2-7 | NA | TRBV7-2 | CASSLGPLSYEQYF | TGTGCCAGCAGCTTAGGACCCCTCTCCTACGAGCAGTACTTC
many | TRBJ2-1 | TRBD2 | TRBV27 | CASSPRGLAGPNEQFF | TGTGCCAGCAGTCCCAGGGGACTAGCGGGACCCAATGAGCAGTTCTTC
many | TRBJ1-2 | TRBD1 | TRBV9 | CASSAGTAINYGYTF | TGTGCCAGCAGCGCCGGGACAGCAATTAACTATGGCTACACCTTC
many | TRBJ1-2 | NA | TRBV16 | CASSQATGLYGYTF | TGTGCCAGCAGCCAAGCGACCGGACTCTACGGCTACACCTTC
few | TRBJ2-1 | NA | TRBV2 | CASRSKRQANNEQFF | TGTGCCAGCAGATCCAAGAGGCAGGCGAACAATGAGCAGTTCTTC
many | TRBJ1-5 | NA | TRBV6-1 | CASSSGGGLQPQHF | TGTGCCAGCAGCTCAGGCGGGGGCCTTCAGCCCCAGCATTTT
few | TRBJ2-4 | TRBD1 | TRBV5-5 | CASSLVAGTGKNIQYF | TGTGCCAGCAGCTTGGTAGCCGGGACAGGCAAAAACATTCAGTACTTC
many | TRBJ1-2 | NA | TRBV30 | CAWRRAVNYGYTF | TGTGCCTGGAGAAGGGCAGTTAACTATGGCTACACCTTC
many | TRBJ2-7 | NA | TRBV27 | CASSLTTGFDEQYF | TGTGCCAGCAGTTTGACGACGGGGTTCGACGAGCAGTACTTC
many | TRBJ2-1 | NA | TRBV11-3 | CASSYLTDNEQFF | TGTGCCAGCAGCTACCTGACAGATAATGAGCAGTTCTTC
many | TRBJ2-5 | TRBD2 | TRBV4-3 | CASSRQGGLAQETQYF | TGCGCCAGCAGCCGCCAAGGAGGACTAGCGCAAGAGACCCAGTACTTC
many | TRBJ1-2 | NA | TRBV30 | CAWRVPGGPNYGYTF | TGTGCCTGGAGGGTCCCTGGGGGCCCTAACTATGGCTACACCTTC
many | TRBJ2-3 | NA | TRBV5-1 | CASSLVIGGTDTQYF | TGCGCCAGCAGCTTGGTTATAGGGGGCACAGATACGCAGTATTTT
few | TRBJ2-1 | NA | TRBV29-1 | CSVDRQSALNEQFF | TGCAGCGTTGACAGACAGTCGGCCCTAAATGAGCAGTTCTTC
NA | TRBJ1-1 | NA | TRBV28 | CASLQGMNTEAFF | TGTGCCAGCCTCCAGGGAATGAACACTGAAGCTTTCTTT
many | TRBJ1-4 | NA | TRBV20-1 | CSASEGLSWEKLFF | TGCAGTGCTAGTGAAGGGTTGTCTTGGGAAAAACTGTTTTTT
few | TRBJ1-1 | NA | TRBV18 | CASSPGRAQNTEAFF | TGTGCCAGCTCACCGGGGAGGGCTCAGAACACTGAAGCTTTCTTT
NA | TRBJ2-5 | NA | TRBV12-3/TRBV12-4 | CASRVDKRQETQYF | TGTGCCAGCAGAGTGGACAAACGCCAAGAGACCCAGTACTTC
NA | TRBJ2-7 | TRBD2 | TRBV20-1 | CSASRLAASLNYEQYF | TGCAGTGCTAGTAGACTAGCGGCTTCTTTAAACTACGAGCAGTACTTC
many | TRBJ1-5 | NA | TRBV6-2/TRBV6-3 | CASSWALPSNQPQHF | TGTGCCAGCAGTTGGGCTCTACCGAGCAATCAGCCCCAGCATTTT
many | TRBJ1-3 | NA | TRBV30 | CAWSVSSGNTIYF | TGTGCCTGGAGTGTGAGCTCTGGAAACACCATATATTTT
few | TRBJ1-5 | NA | TRBV4-1 | CASSQEADQPQHF | TGCGCCAGCAGCCAAGAGGCGGACCAGCCCCAGCATTTT
few | TRBJ2-3 | TRBD2 | TRBV27 | CASSLALAGGRDTQYF | TGTGCCAGCAGTTTAGCCCTAGCGGGAGGGAGGGATACGCAGTATTTT
NA | TRBJ1-6 | NA | TRBV6-2/TRBV6-3 | CASSSRTLYNSPLHF | TGTGCCAGCAGTTCCCGGACACTGTATAATTCACCCCTCCACTTT
NA | TRBJ1-2 | TRBD1 | TRBV29-1 | CSTGTGVNYGYTF | TGCAGCACAGGGACAGGCGTTAACTATGGCTACACCTTC
many | TRBJ1-1 | NA | TRBV14 | CASSPGVWDTEAFF | TGTGCCAGCAGCCCGGGTGTGTGGGACACTGAAGCTTTCTTT
NA | TRBJ2-1 | TRBD2 | TRBV28 | CASSLTSGGAREQFF | TGTGCCAGCAGTCTAACTAGCGGGGGGGCTCGGGAGCAGTTCTTC
NA | TRBJ2-7 | NA | TRBV7-9 | CASSSRDLQYEQYF | TGTGCCAGCAGCTCGCGGGACTTACAATACGAGCAGTACTTC
few | TRBJ2-7 | NA | TRBV14 | CASSQDRTYEQYF | TGTGCCAGCAGCCAAGATCGGACCTACGAGCAGTACTTC
many | TRBJ2-7 | TRBD2 | TRBV18 | CASSPPGLAGGGAYEQYF | TGTGCCAGCTCACCACCAGGACTAGCGGGAGGAGGGGCCTACGAGCAGTACTTC
many | TRBJ1-1 | TRBD1 | TRBV27 | CASRVWGQGMNTEAFF | TGTGCCAGCAGGGTCTGGGGACAGGGGATGAACACTGAAGCTTTCTTT
many | TRBJ2-2 | TRBD1 | TRBV5-1 | CASSSRDRTTGELFF | TGCGCCAGCAGCTCGCGGGACAGGACCACCGGGGAGCTGTTTTTT
many | TRBJ1-6 | TRBD1 | TRBV7-2 | CASSLVMPGQNSPLHF | TGTGCCAGCAGCTTAGTTATGCCGGGACAGAATTCACCCCTCCACTTT
few | TRBJ1-1 | NA | TRBV7-2 | CASSLMVDRPEAFF | TGTGCCAGCAGCCTAATGGTTGACAGGCCGGAAGCTTTCTTT
many | TRBJ2-1 | NA | TRBV19 | CASSIADRRVGGQFF | TGTGCCAGTAGTATAGCGGACAGGAGAGTGGGGGGCCAGTTCTTC
many | TRBJ1-6 | NA | TRBV5-5 | CASSLSGWQPNSPLHF | TGTGCCAGCAGCTTATCAGGGTGGCAGCCTAATTCACCCCTCCACTTT
many | TRBJ1-1 | NA | TRBV20-1 | CSARDIEAFF | TGCAGTGCCAGGGACATTGAAGCTTTCTTT
NA | TRBJ2-2 | TRBD1 | TRBV6-5 | CASSRGQAVRAGELFF | TGTGCCAGCAGTAGAGGACAGGCTGTTAGAGCCGGGGAGCTGTTTTTT